These 25 T cell receptor beta chains came from one sample sequenced in a study of control samples from healthy donors and cancer patients. Profiled with immunoSEQ multiplex PCR; TCRdb holds only in-frame clones, not every one. The sample shows around 150,000 clones, nearly 96% of them seen only once. The sequenced sample consisted of blood. All receptors come from a woman aged 25 to 39 in good health.

V and J are TRBV30 and TRBJ2-4, with D unresolved. The V and J ends lost 5 bases and 6 bases respectively, with 17 bases between them. The germline V gene encodes CDR1 GTSNPN and CDR2 SVGIG (reference sequence). The CDR3 extends over 14 amino acids. CDR3 in DNA: TGTGCCTGGTCCGCCCTGCTGGAATCAAACATTCAGTACTTC. Translated: CAWSALLESNIQYF. Full variable domain (outside the CDR3, taken from reference TRBV30 and TRBJ2-4): SQTIHQWPATLVQPVGSPLSLECTVEGTSNPNLYWYRQAAGRGLQLLFYSVGIGQISSEVPQNLSASRPQDRQFILSSKKLLLSDSGFYLCAWSALLESNIQYFGAGTRLSVL.

J is TRBJ2-7 and V is TRBV11-2; perhaps TRBD2 as D (5 bases). The V gene lost 3 bases and the J gene lost 3 bases, with 12 bases spanning the gap. Germline V CDR1 and CDR2: SGHAT, FQNNGV. The CDR3 extends over 14 amino acids. The CDR3 region is CASSFISSHYEQYF. For the CDR3, the DNA is TGTGCCAGCAGCTTTATATCTAGCCACTACGAGCAGTACTTC.

The chain carries TRBV5-4 and TRBJ2-5; weak D call: TRBD1 (6 bases). CDR3 length: 15 amino acids. V was cut by 0 bases and J by 3 bases, with 12 bases left in between. Germline CDR1 SGHNT, CDR2 YYREEE (reference sequence). CDR3 sequence (DNA): TGTGCCAGCAGCTTGGAGCTGGGGGCCAAAGAGACCCAGTACTTC. It encodes CASSLELGAKETQYF.

The V gene is TRBV9, the J gene TRBJ1-3; D is undetermined. Germline V gene lookup returns CDR1 SGDLS and CDR2 YYNGEE. The CDR3 is made up of 17 amino acids. Trimming shortened V by 3 bases and J by 2 bases, and 18 bases separated the two germline ends. Written as DNA, the CDR3 is TGTGCCAGCAGCGCCAGTTTTACACCGGGCCCTGGAAACACCATATATTTT. It yields the protein CASSASFTPGPGNTIYF.

V is TRBV28 and J is TRBJ1-2; the match to TRBD1 covers 9 bases. Germline V lookup: CDR1 MDHEN, CDR2 SYDVKM. The CDR3 length is 14 residues. Trimming cost V 5 bases and J 7 bases; bases outside gene matches: 8. The CDR3, as DNA: TGTGCCAGCAGTCCCGGGGACAGGGATTCTGGCTACACCTTC. It specifies CASSPGDRDSGYTF.

The chain combines TRBV10-3 with TRBJ1-5, with 8 bases matching TRBD1. CDR1 is ENHRY and CDR2 is SYGVKD in the germline V gene. The V and J ends lost 7 bases and 6 bases, in that order; junction bases with no gene match: 11. There are 15 residues in the CDR3. The CDR3: CAIKAAGGIGQPQHF. The CDR3 DNA sequence: TGTGCCATCAAAGCGGCAGGGGGCATAGGTCAGCCCCAGCATTTT.

The chain links TRBV5-1 to TRBJ2-5, with D tentatively TRBD1 (5 bases). The germline V and J ends were trimmed by 0 bases and 2 bases, with 8 bases remaining between them. The V gene's germline CDR1 is SGHRS and CDR2 YFSETQ. This CDR3 contains 14 residues. The CDR3 here is CASSLGQLQETQYF. As DNA, the CDR3 is TGCGCCAGCAGCTTGGGACAGTTGCAAGAGACCCAGTACTTC.

In this sample, this clone turned up once. The chain uses TRBV7-3 and TRBJ2-1; no clear D. From germline, CDR1 is SGHTA and CDR2 FQGTGA. V was cut by 1 base and J by 9 bases, with 19 bases left in between. The CDR3 spans 16 residues. The chain's CDR3 is CASSLKEWDRWSEQFF. The CDR3 bases are TGTGCCAGCAGCTTAAAGGAATGGGATAGATGGAGTGAGCAGTTCTTC.

The J gene is TRBJ2-1, the V gene TRBV27, with 7 bases lining up with TRBD2. The germline CDR1 and CDR2 sequences are MNHEY and SMNVEV (reference sequence). This CDR3 has 17 amino acids. J was trimmed by 3 bases and V by 0 bases; bases with no gene match: 8. CDR3 nucleotides: TGTGCCAGCAGTTTATCAGCGGGGCGGCAGATCTACAATGAGCAGTTCTTC. This gives the protein CASSLSAGRQIYNEQFF.

The rearrangement links TRBV19 to TRBJ1-1, with D maybe TRBD1 (6 bases). The CDR3 is 14 residues long. CDR1 and CDR2 (germline): LNHDA, SQIVND (reference sequence). V lost 3 bases and J lost 2, with 10 bases in between. CDR3 sequence (DNA): TGTGCCAGTAGTATCAGGGGCATCAACACTGAAGCTTTCTTT. Encoded protein: CASSIRGINTEAFF.

This chain joins TRBV19 and TRBJ1-1; 10 nucleotides match TRBD1. From germline, CDR1 is LNHDA and CDR2 SQIVND (reference sequence). V shed 7 bases and J 1 base; nucleotides not matched to a gene: 6. The CDR3 is made up of 15 amino acids. The DNA of the CDR3 is TGTGCCAGTATGGACAGGGGGGGATCGAACACTGAAGCTTTCTTT. This translates into CASMDRGGSNTEAFF.

This clone was observed once. This chain joins TRBV28 and TRBJ2-7; 10 nucleotides match TRBD2. V lost 5 bases to trimming and J lost 3 bases; unmatched junction nucleotides: 16. The CDR3 sequence is 18 residues long. The germline gives CDR1 MDHEN, CDR2 SYDVKM. The CDR3 sequence is CASSPGLATANTRYEQYF. CDR3 bases: TGTGCCAGCAGTCCGGGACTAGCGACCGCCAATACCCGCTACGAGCAGTACTTC.

V gene TRBV28 combines with J gene TRBJ2-1; 11 nucleotides match TRBD1. Germline assignment: CDR1 MDHEN and CDR2 SYDVKM. This CDR3 comprises 17 residues. V lost 4 bases, J lost 4 bases, and 9 bases stayed unmatched. In DNA form, the CDR3 reads TGTGCCAGCAGTTCGCCGGGACAGGGGGGATTTTACAATGAGCAGTTCTTC. Protein product: CASSSPGQGGFYNEQFF.

CDR3 bases: TGTGCCAGCAGTTTCAGGTCTAGCGGGGAAAATGAGCAGTTCTTC. The encoded protein is CASSFRSSGENEQFF. The chain combines TRBV28 with TRBJ2-1; 9 bases are a match to TRBD2. Germline CDR1 is MDHEN and CDR2 is SYDVKM. Trimming at V came to 3 bases and at J to 7 bases, leaving 7 bases not matched to a gene. The CDR3 length is 15 residues.

The chain has TRBV6-5 and TRBJ1-2; a possible D gene is TRBD1 (5 bases). The CDR3 consists of 12 residues. V dropped 8 bases and J dropped 8 bases, with 15 bases sitting between them. The germline gives CDR1 MNHEY, CDR2 SVGAGI. The CDR3 reads CASRPRVLGYTF. In DNA, the CDR3 is TGTGCCAGCCGTCCCAGGGTTTTGGGCTACACCTTC.

The chain uses TRBV7-9 and TRBJ1-1; D is possibly TRBD1 (6 bases). Germline CDR1 SEHNR, CDR2 FQNEAQ (reference sequence). The CDR3 runs to 13 residues. V lost 2 bases, J lost 4 bases, and 8 bases lay in between. The CDR3 nucleotides read TGTGCCAGCAGCTTAAGGGGGGGCACTGAAGCTTTCTTT. It codes for CASSLRGGTEAFF.

The chain joins TRBV6-5 to TRBJ1-2; possibly TRBD1 for D (5 bases). The CDR3 runs to 14 residues. The germline gives CDR1 MNHEY, CDR2 SVGAGI. The germline V and J ends were trimmed by 8 bases and 4 bases, with 17 bases remaining between them. The CDR3 sequence: CASRFMGPTYGYTF. The CDR3 DNA reads as TGTGCCAGCCGCTTTATGGGGCCAACCTATGGCTACACCTTC.

The J gene is TRBJ1-5, the V gene TRBV9; 7 bases map to TRBD1. There are 16 residues in the CDR3. Looked up from germline, CDR1 is SGDLS and CDR2 is YYNGEE. Trimming took 0 bases from V and 5 from J; bases not matched to a gene: 8. The CDR3 bases are TGTGCCAGCAGCGTAGGATGGGGACAGATACATCAGCCCCAGCATTTT. Residues: CASSVGWGQIHQPQHF.

The chain employs TRBV11-2 and TRBJ2-4; perhaps TRBD2 as D (5 bases). The V end lost 6 bases, the J end lost 0 bases, and 21 bases lay between the germline ends. CDR3 length equals 18 residues. Germline V gene lookup returns CDR1 SGHAT and CDR2 FQNNGV. DNA of the CDR3: TGTGCCAGCAGTTTGTCTCCGGGGATATCTATAGCCAAAAACATTCAGTACTTC. This gives the protein CASSLSPGISIAKNIQYF.

The rearrangement links TRBV5-1 to TRBJ2-3; D perhaps matches TRBD1 (5 bases). With 0 bases removed from V and 4 bases from J, the gap between germline ends came to 9 bases. Per the germline V gene, CDR1 is SGHRS and CDR2 is YFSETQ. The CDR3 contains 14 residues. In DNA, the CDR3 is TGCGCCAGCAGCTTGGGGGGCTTCTCAGATACGCAGTATTTT. Translating gives CASSLGGFSDTQYF.

The rearrangement joins TRBV9 to TRBJ1-4; 10 bases agree with TRBD1. The V gene's germline CDR1 is SGDLS and CDR2 YYNGEE. This CDR3 is built from 15 residues. V was clipped by 0 bases and J by 5 bases; unmatched bases: 1. The CDR3 spells CASSVGTGGNEKLFF. Here the CDR3 DNA reads TGTGCCAGCAGCGTAGGGACAGGGGGGAATGAAAAACTGTTTTTT.

This chain connects TRBV28 to TRBJ1-1, with D hard to call. The germline CDR1 and CDR2 sequences are MDHEN and SYDVKM. V was clipped by 5 bases and J by 7 bases, with 17 bases between them. The CDR3 loop spans 14 amino acids. CDR3 bases: TGTGCCAGCAGTCGAGCAGGCCCCCAGCGTGAAGCTTTCTTT. Its protein is CASSRAGPQREAFF.

The chain employs TRBV28 and TRBJ2-7; maybe TRBD2 (5 bases). Germline-derived CDR1 and CDR2 are MDHEN and SYDVKM. The CDR3 has 15 amino acids. V dropped 3 bases and J dropped 7 bases, with 19 bases sitting between them. The CDR3 coding sequence is TGTGCCAGCAGTTTTTTCGGCATTAGCTCGGGGGAGCAGTACTTC. Protein product: CASSFFGISSGEQYF.

The chain carries TRBV4-1 and TRBJ2-5, with D perhaps matching TRBD1 or TRBD2 (5 bases each). Germline V gene sequence: CDR1 MGHRA, CDR2 YSYEKL. The CDR3 sequence is 16 residues long. Trimming took off 5 bases at V and 0 bases at J, with 16 bases between the two ends. CDR3 nucleotides: TGCGCCAGCAGCTCGCCCAGGGTGGGGGACCAAGAGACCCAGTACTTC. Protein sequence: CASSSPRVGDQETQYF.

The chain's CDR3 is CATGRAGGTDTQYF. CDR3 sequence (DNA): TGTGCCACCGGTAGGGCGGGGGGAACAGATACGCAGTATTTT. The rearrangement joins TRBV24-1 to TRBJ2-3, with TRBD2 matching 8 bases. CDR1 and CDR2 from the germline V gene are KGHDR and SFDVKD. CDR3 length equals 14 residues. Germline trimming cut 9 bases from V and 3 bases from J; bases unmatched to any gene: 7.